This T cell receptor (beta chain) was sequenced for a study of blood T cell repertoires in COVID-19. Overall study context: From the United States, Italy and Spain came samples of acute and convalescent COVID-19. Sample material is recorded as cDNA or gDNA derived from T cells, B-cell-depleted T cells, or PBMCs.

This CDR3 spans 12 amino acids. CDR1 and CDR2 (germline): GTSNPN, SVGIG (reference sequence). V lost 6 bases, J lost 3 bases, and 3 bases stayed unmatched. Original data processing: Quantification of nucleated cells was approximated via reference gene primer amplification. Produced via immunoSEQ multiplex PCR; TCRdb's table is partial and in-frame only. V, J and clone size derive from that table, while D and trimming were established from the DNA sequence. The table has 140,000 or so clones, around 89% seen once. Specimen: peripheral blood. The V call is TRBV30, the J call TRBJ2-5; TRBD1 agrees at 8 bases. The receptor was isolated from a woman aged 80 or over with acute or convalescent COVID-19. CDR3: CACLQGEETQYF. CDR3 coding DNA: TGTGCCTGTCTACAGGGGGAAGAGACCCAGTACTTC.